Below are 19 T cell receptor beta chains sequenced from a single sample in a study of cytomegalovirus exposure and HLA in healthy donors (dated by TCRdb to between 2016 and 2019). Libraries were built with the immunoSEQ multiplex PCR assay. For the multiplex PCR, a mixture combining 60 forward primers for TCR Vbeta segments and 13 reverse primers for TCR Jbeta segments was used. This is the immuneACCESS table as TCRdb keeps it, with only in-frame sequences that have V and J called. A part of the clones is gone; compared with another copy, unresolved V genes explain less than half, and the rest is unexplained. A total of roughly 150,000 clones appear in this sample, 80% of them only once. The leading ten clones occupy 14% of the sample. Source material: PBMCs. These receptors originate from a woman aged 35 to 49 in good health and CMV-seronegative.

This chain joins TRBV4-2 and TRBJ1-2, with D perhaps TRBD1 (5 bases). Per the germline V gene, CDR1 is LGHNA and CDR2 is YNFKEQ. Trimming took 0 bases from V and 4 from J, leaving 12 bases between them. The CDR3 spans 15 residues. This chain's CDR3 is CASSQDKGLGYGYTF. CDR3 sequence (DNA): TGTGCCAGCAGCCAAGATAAGGGGCTGGGCTATGGCTACACCTTC.

The CDR3 DNA sequence: TGCGCCAGCAGCTTGGTCTGGACAGGGGGAGACACTGAAGCTTTCTTT. It encodes CASSLVWTGGDTEAFF. This chain uses TRBV5-1 with TRBJ1-1; TRBD1 aligns across 10 bases. This CDR3 comprises 16 residues. The V gene's germline CDR1 is SGHRS and CDR2 YFSETQ. J was trimmed by 3 bases and V by 0 bases; bases with no gene match: 5.

The CDR3 sequence is CASSQPNPFGRVGEKLFF. CDR3 bases: TGTGCCAGCAGCCAACCTAACCCGTTTGGGAGGGTGGGGGAAAAACTGTTTTTT. The chain is built from TRBV4-2 and TRBJ1-4; D uncertain. This CDR3 comprises 18 residues. Germline V gene sequence: CDR1 LGHNA, CDR2 YNFKEQ. The V end lost 2 bases, the J end lost 8 bases, and 24 bases lay between the germline ends.

This sequence joins TRBV10-3 and TRBJ2-5; the match to TRBD1 covers 12 bases. The CDR3 is made up of 14 amino acids. Germline V lookup: CDR1 ENHRY, CDR2 SYGVKD. V dropped 6 bases and J dropped 5; count of bases not matched to a gene: 4. The CDR3 DNA sequence: TGTGCCATCAGGGGACAGGGGGCTGTTGAGACCCAGTACTTC. It translates to CAIRGQGAVETQYF.

The rearrangement uses TRBV6-6 and TRBJ2-2; TRBD2 is a possible D gene (5 bases). The germline V gene encodes CDR1 MNHNY and CDR2 SVGAGI (reference sequence). Trimming removed 0 bases from V and 0 bases from J, with 8 bases in between. This CDR3 has 16 residues. CDR3 in amino acids: CASSYSIASNTGELFF. The DNA of the CDR3 is TGTGCCAGCAGTTACTCGATAGCGTCGAACACCGGGGAGCTGTTTTTT.

The genes are TRBV28 and TRBJ1-2; TRBD1 might be the D (6 bases). The CDR3 sequence is 13 residues long. The V gene lost 3 bases and the J gene lost 4 bases, with 9 bases spanning the gap. The germline V gene has CDR1 MDHEN and CDR2 SYDVKM. The DNA for the CDR3 is TGTGCCAGCAGTTTCCAGGGGTTCTATGGCTACACCTTC. It codes for CASSFQGFYGYTF.

The chain employs TRBV2 and TRBJ2-2, with D perhaps TRBD1 (5 bases). Germline values: CDR1 SNHLY, CDR2 FYNNEI. The CDR3 consists of 12 residues. The V end lost 6 bases, the J end lost 6 bases, and 8 bases lay between the germline ends. DNA of the CDR3: TGTGCCAGCAGCTCAGGGTCCGGGGAGCTGTTTTTT. It translates to CASSSGSGELFF. Based on the CDR3 plus reference TRBV2 and TRBJ2-2, the full variable domain is EPEVTQTPSHQVTQMGQEVILRCVPISNHLYFYWYRQILGQKVEFLVSFYNNEISEKSEIFDDQFSVERPDGSNFTLKIRSTKLEDSAMYFCASSSGSGELFFGEGSRLTVL.

This clone was counted a single time. This sequence joins TRBV7-8 and TRBJ1-6; perhaps TRBD1 as D (5 bases). Between the trimmed V and J ends, which lost 1 base and 2 bases, there was a span of 9 bases. CDR3 length: 16 residues. Germline V CDR1 and CDR2: SGHVS, FQNEAQ. The CDR3 sequence: CASSLGSGAYNSPLHF. Here the CDR3 DNA reads TGTGCCAGCAGCTTAGGGTCGGGGGCCTATAATTCACCCCTCCACTTT.

This clone appeared a few times. V and J are TRBV11-3 and TRBJ1-1, with 8 bases aligning to TRBD1. CDR1 SGHNT and CDR2 YENEEA come from the germline V gene. The CDR3 loop spans 17 amino acids. The junction had 15 bases not matched to a gene; V was cut back by 5 bases and J by 4 bases. This CDR3 reads CASSPRTGWRVVTEAFF. Written as DNA, the CDR3 is TGTGCCAGCAGCCCCCGGACAGGGTGGCGGGTGGTCACTGAAGCTTTCTTT.

The V call is TRBV4-3, the J call TRBJ2-3, with 9 bases that match TRBD2. From germline, CDR1 is LGHNA and CDR2 YSLEER. The length of the CDR3 is 16 residues. Trimming cost V 1 base and J 1 base; bases outside gene matches: 3. For the CDR3, the DNA is TGCGCCAGCAGCCAAGGTCCTAGCGGGGGCACAGATACGCAGTATTTT. This codes for CASSQGPSGGTDTQYF.

The chain couples TRBV7-2 to TRBJ2-1, with D possibly being TRBD2 (6 bases). In germline, CDR1 is SGHTA, CDR2 FQGNSA. This CDR3 spans 13 amino acids. V shed 1 base and J shed 8 bases, with 9 bases lying between them. Here the CDR3 reads CASSLDRRDEQFF. The CDR3 nucleotides are TGTGCCAGCAGCTTAGACAGGAGGGATGAGCAGTTCTTC.

This chain connects TRBV4-3 to TRBJ1-2, with 12 nucleotides matching TRBD1. The CDR3 contains 17 residues. Germline CDR1 reads LGHNA; CDR2 reads YSLEER. Unmatched junction bases numbered 6, after V lost 0 bases and J lost 4 bases. The CDR3 coding sequence is TGCGCCAGCAGCCAAGACCACGGGACAGGGGGCTTCTATGGCTACACCTTC. It codes for CASSQDHGTGGFYGYTF.

Written as DNA, the CDR3 is TGTGCCAGCGGGGGCAGGGGCGGGCAGCCCCAGCATTTT. Its protein is CASGGRGGQPQHF. The genes are TRBV6-5 and TRBJ1-5; maybe TRBD1 (6 bases). V lost 8 bases to trimming and J lost 7 bases, with 15 bases between them. The CDR3 loop spans 13 amino acids. Germline CDR1 MNHEY, CDR2 SVGAGI.

This chain uses TRBV5-1 with TRBJ2-7; 7 bases are a match to TRBD1. CDR1 is SGHRS, CDR2 YFSETQ, per germline. With V trimmed by 7 bases and J by 6 bases, 16 bases remained unmatched. The CDR3 extends over 15 amino acids. CDR3 nucleotides: TGCGCCAGCGGCCTCCAACAGGGGTCAATTTCCGAGCAGTACTTC. Translation: CASGLQQGSISEQYF.

The gene calls are TRBV7-2 and TRBJ2-7; tentative D call: TRBD1 (6 bases). The CDR3 spans 16 residues. Trimming shortened V by 5 bases and J by 0 bases, and 17 bases separated the two germline ends. Germline V gives CDR1 SGHTA, CDR2 FQGNSA. The CDR3 DNA follows: TGTGCCAGCAGCATAACCTCAGGGGCAAGCTCCTACGAGCAGTACTTC. Translation: CASSITSGASSYEQYF.

This chain connects TRBV6-5 to TRBJ1-2; no firm D call. V was shortened by 3 bases and J by 2 bases, with 7 bases between the two germline ends. The CDR3 runs 13 residues. The germline V gene has CDR1 MNHEY and CDR2 SVGAGI. CDR3 DNA: TGTGCCAGCAGTTATGAAGCCAACTATGGCTACACCTTC. Amino acid sequence: CASSYEANYGYTF.

V gene TRBV5-1 combines with J gene TRBJ2-7; no clear D gene. V was clipped by 5 bases and J by 3 bases, with 24 bases between them. The CDR3 is 17 amino acids. Per germline, CDR1 SGHRS and CDR2 YFSETQ. CDR3 bases: TGCGCCAGCAGTTACGACCCCTCCGTCCCCAACTACTACGAGCAGTACTTC. Protein: CASSYDPSVPNYYEQYF.

The V call is TRBV27, the J call TRBJ2-3; D is unclear. Germline V gene lookup returns CDR1 MNHEY and CDR2 SMNVEV (reference sequence). This CDR3 comprises 13 residues. V was clipped by 6 bases and J by 2 bases, with 9 bases between them. CDR3 region: CASRTEFTDTQYF. The CDR3 coding sequence is TGTGCCAGCAGAACCGAGTTCACAGATACGCAGTATTTT.

V gene TRBV28 combines with J gene TRBJ1-5, with 12 bases fitting TRBD1. Unmatched junction bases numbered 6, after V lost 2 bases and J lost 7 bases. This CDR3 region has 16 residues. Germline-derived CDR1 and CDR2 are MDHEN and SYDVKM. The CDR3 DNA reads TGTGCCAGCAGTTTAGCGGGACAGGGGGCCTGGCAGCCCCAGCATTTT. It specifies CASSLAGQGAWQPQHF.